One sample yielded the 31 T cell receptor beta chains listed below, sequenced in a study of OX40 agonist ivuxolimab in advanced cancers. Sequencing used immunoSEQ multiplex PCR; TCRdb keeps in-frame clones, though not all of them. Of 45,000 to 55,000 clones in the sample, about 88% were seen once. The source material was CD4+ or CD8+ T cells sorted from blood, sampled in a trial of the OX40 agonist ivuxolimab. The receptors stem from an adult with an advanced solid tumor such as melanoma, head and neck, liver or kidney cancer.

The V call is TRBV11-2, the J call TRBJ2-5, with 8 positions matching TRBD1. The CDR3 covers 14 residues. Germline trimming cut 6 bases from V and 4 bases from J; bases unmatched to any gene: 7. From germline, CDR1 is SGHAT and CDR2 FQNNGV. CDR3 sequence (DNA): TGTGCCAGCAGTGGACAGGGAGGAGTAGAGACCCAGTACTTC. It codes for CASSGQGGVETQYF.

The chain carries TRBV5-1 and TRBJ2-3; D may be TRBD2 (5 bases). The CDR3 spans 15 residues. V lost 0 bases and J 2 bases, leaving 10 bases between the germline ends. Germline loops: CDR1 SGHRS, CDR2 YFSETQ. The CDR3 region is CASSLEGDFTDTQYF. In nucleotides, the CDR3 is TGCGCCAGCAGCTTGGAGGGAGATTTCACAGATACGCAGTATTTT. Full variable domain (missing parts from reference TRBV5-1 and TRBJ2-3): KAGVTQTPRYLIKTRGQQVTLSCSPISGHRSVSWYQQTPGQGLQFLFEYFSETQRNKGNFPGRFSGRQFSNSRSEMNVSTLELGDSALYLCASSLEGDFTDTQYFGPGTRLTVL.

The V gene is TRBV4-1, the J gene TRBJ2-2; no clear D. Trimming left V 0 bases short and J 10 bases short, with 15 bases between. The CDR3 is 15 amino acids. The V gene's germline CDR1 is MGHRA and CDR2 YSYEKL. In DNA, the CDR3 is TGCGCCAGCAGCCAAGATAGTAGATCCGAGCAGGAGCTGTTTTTT. This gives the protein CASSQDSRSEQELFF.

The chain links TRBV2 to TRBJ2-7, with 8 bases that match TRBD1. Germline V lookup: CDR1 SNHLY, CDR2 FYNNEI. V was pared by 4 bases and J by 0 bases, with 5 bases of the junction left unmatched. The length of the CDR3 is 15 residues. The CDR3 sequence: CASSAQGVSSYEQYF. The CDR3 region has the DNA TGTGCCAGCAGTGCACAGGGGGTGAGCTCCTACGAGCAGTACTTC.

The chain employs TRBV28 and TRBJ2-7; TRBD2 matches at 13 bases. Germline-derived CDR1 and CDR2 are MDHEN and SYDVKM. Trimming removed 7 bases from V and 4 bases from J; junction bases left unmatched: 7. This CDR3 comprises 15 residues. The CDR3 here is CASTPLAGGKYEQYF. The CDR3, as DNA: TGTGCCAGCACCCCACTAGCGGGAGGGAAATACGAGCAGTACTTC.

The chain joins TRBV5-6 to TRBJ2-7; 8 nucleotides align to TRBD1. Trimming took 0 bases from V and 2 from J; bases not matched to a gene: 1. Germline assignment: CDR1 SGHDT and CDR2 YYEEEE. This CDR3 has 14 residues. DNA for the CDR3: TGTGCCAGCAGCTTGGGGACAGGGACCTACGAGCAGTACTTC. Amino acid sequence: CASSLGTGTYEQYF.

This clone was counted a single time. The rearrangement links TRBV5-8 to TRBJ2-5; D remains ambiguous. The DNA end is more similar to TRBJ2-7, so the J call may be wrong. CDR1 is SGHTS and CDR2 is YDEGEE in the germline V gene. There are 11 residues in the CDR3. The CDR3 is CASSLAYEQYF. The CDR3 DNA follows: TGTGCCAGCAGCTTGGCCTACGAGCAGTACTTC.

The sample holds a few counts of this clone. This chain links TRBV30 with TRBJ1-5; a weak D match, TRBD1 (5 bases). Germline CDR1 and CDR2: GTSNPN and SVGIG (reference sequence). The CDR3 has 14 amino acids. Trimming pared 6 bases from V and 4 bases from J, leaving 16 bases between. The CDR3: CACMPGPGNQPQHF. The DNA for the CDR3 is TGTGCCTGTATGCCGGGACCGGGGAATCAGCCCCAGCATTTT.

Regarding this clone: Other nucleotide sequences in the sample specify the same CDR3. The rearrangement joins TRBV15 to TRBJ1-1, with D perhaps TRBD1 (6 bases). This CDR3 is 16 amino acids long. V was shortened by 4 bases and J by 3 bases, with 18 bases between the two germline ends. The germline gives CDR1 LNHNV, CDR2 YYDKDF (reference sequence). CDR3 protein: CATSNMDRVSDTEAFF. The CDR3 DNA is TGTGCCACCAGCAACATGGACAGAGTATCCGACACTGAAGCTTTCTTT.

DNA of the CDR3: TGTGCCAGCAGCTTAGAACTACTTTCCGGGGAGCTGTTTTTT. Its translation: CASSLELLSGELFF. This chain uses TRBV11-2 with TRBJ2-2; D remains ambiguous. CDR1 and CDR2 (germline): SGHAT, FQNNGV. The V and J ends lost 0 bases and 6 bases respectively, with 8 bases between them. There are 14 residues in the CDR3.

This rearrangement joins TRBV6-5 to TRBJ1-3; D is undetermined. Germline CDR1 MNHEY, CDR2 SVGAGI. This CDR3 has 15 amino acids. V gave up 0 bases and J gave up 0 bases, with 6 bases separating them. CDR3 residues: CASSYSAYSGNTIYF. CDR3 DNA sequence: TGTGCCAGCAGTTACTCGGCGTACTCTGGAAACACCATATATTTT.

The chain recombines TRBV5-1 with TRBJ1-6; weak D call: TRBD1 (6 bases). With 3 bases removed from V and 10 bases from J, the gap between germline ends came to 14 bases. The CDR3 is 14 amino acids. CDR1 is SGHRS and CDR2 is YFSETQ in the germline V gene. In DNA, the CDR3 is TGCGCCAGCAGCTCCCAAACAGGGAGCTCACCCCTCCACTTT. This codes for CASSSQTGSSPLHF.

The chain joins TRBV7-6 to TRBJ1-4, with 8 bases aligning to TRBD1. V trimming: 0 bases; J trimming: 8 bases; junction bases outside the gene matches: 5. Germline V gene lookup returns CDR1 SGHVS and CDR2 FNYEAQ. This CDR3 is 15 amino acids long. Here the CDR3 DNA reads TGTGCCAGCAGCTTAGCCCGACAGGGGAGGGAAAAACTGTTTTTT. This translates into CASSLARQGREKLFF.

This chain connects TRBV18 to TRBJ2-5; D might be TRBD1 (5 bases). The V gene's germline CDR1 is KGHSH and CDR2 LQKENI. The CDR3 runs 13 residues. Trimming cost V 1 base and J 4 bases, with 7 bases left between them. In DNA, the CDR3 is TGTGCCAGCTCACCACAGGGGTCAGAGACCCAGTACTTC. Its translation: CASSPQGSETQYF.

This chain uses TRBV5-4 with TRBJ2-5; 8 bases align to TRBD1. CDR1 is SGHNT, CDR2 YYREEE, per germline (reference sequence). V lost 5 bases and J lost 1; bases outside the gene matches: 10. The CDR3 has 16 residues. The CDR3 sequence is CASSPQMTGAQETQYF. The DNA for the CDR3 is TGTGCCAGCAGTCCCCAAATGACAGGGGCCCAAGAGACCCAGTACTTC.

The V and J genes are TRBV27 and TRBJ2-7; 7 bases align to TRBD1. This CDR3 region has 14 residues. V gave up 6 bases and J gave up 9 bases; unmatched junction bases: 14. Germline values: CDR1 MNHEY, CDR2 SMNVEV (reference sequence). The CDR3, as DNA: TGTGCCAGCAGCCTTTTTCCCGGACAGGTCGGGCAGTACTTC. Amino acids: CASSLFPGQVGQYF.

This clone was observed once. The chain employs TRBV5-6 and TRBJ2-2; perhaps TRBD2 as D (5 bases). CDR3 length equals 14 residues. V was shortened by 6 bases and J by 4 bases, with 13 bases between the two germline ends. The germline gives CDR1 SGHDT, CDR2 YYEEEE. The CDR3 DNA sequence: TGTGCCAGCACCTTAAACGGGGTCACCGGGGAGCTGTTTTTT. Its translation is CASTLNGVTGELFF.

This rearrangement joins TRBV2 to TRBJ2-5; D gene uncertain. There are 14 residues in the CDR3. Trimming removed 1 base from V and 3 bases from J, with 9 bases in between. Per germline, CDR1 SNHLY and CDR2 FYNNEI. This CDR3 is CASSEGGSEETQYF. The CDR3, as DNA: TGTGCCAGCAGTGAAGGGGGAAGCGAAGAGACCCAGTACTTC.

The CDR3 coding sequence is TGTGCCAGCAGCTTACCCCATCGACTCGCCGGCTCCTACAATGAGCAGTTCTTC. This codes for CASSLPHRLAGSYNEQFF. The J gene is TRBJ2-1, the V gene TRBV7-9; D gene ambiguous. V was cut by 2 bases and J by 0 bases, with 17 bases left in between. The CDR3 runs 18 residues. Germline V gives CDR1 SEHNR, CDR2 FQNEAQ (reference sequence).

V and J are TRBV29-1 and TRBJ2-7; D unresolved. The V end was cut by 4 bases, the J end by 6 bases, with 10 bases between. This CDR3 region has 11 residues. Germline CDR1 SQVTM, CDR2 ANQGSEA. In nucleotides, the CDR3 is TGCAGCGTTGTCGCGGTTCGCGAGCAGTACTTC. Protein: CSVVAVREQYF.

Worth noting for this clone: Additional DNA sequences in this sample encode the identical CDR3. V is TRBV11-2 and J is TRBJ2-1; TRBD1 or TRBD2 may be the D gene (5 bases each). Trimming shortened V by 1 base and J by 0 bases, and 7 bases separated the two germline ends. Germline V lookup: CDR1 SGHAT, CDR2 FQNNGV. The CDR3 covers 15 residues. Here the CDR3 reads CASSLGGSSYNEQFF. Here the CDR3 DNA reads TGTGCCAGCAGCTTAGGGGGGAGCTCCTACAATGAGCAGTTCTTC.

This clone has just one count. Other DNA sequences in the sample encode the same CDR3. V and J are TRBV9 and TRBJ1-2, with a possible D match to TRBD1 (5 bases). With 10 bases removed from V and 4 bases from J, the gap between germline ends came to 20 bases. The CDR3 has 14 amino acids. CDR1 and CDR2 from the germline V gene are SGDLS and YYNGEE. Here the CDR3 reads CASAGGGQGYGYTF. As DNA, the CDR3 is TGTGCCTCAGCGGGAGGAGGGCAGGGCTATGGCTACACCTTC.

This chain joins TRBV7-2 and TRBJ2-2, with D unclear. V gave up 2 bases and J gave up 5 bases, with 9 bases separating them. The CDR3 consists of 14 residues. The germline gives CDR1 SGHTA, CDR2 FQGNSA. The CDR3 here is CASSLLSVTGELFF. CDR3 nucleotides: TGTGCCAGCAGCTTACTTTCGGTTACCGGGGAGCTGTTTTTT.

This chain uses TRBV7-2 with TRBJ2-7; a possible D gene is TRBD2 (6 bases). The germline gives CDR1 SGHTA, CDR2 FQGNSA. This CDR3 contains 16 residues. Trimming removed 5 bases at V and 0 bases at J, with 17 bases between. CDR3 nucleotides: TGTGCCAGCAGCCCGAAGGGACTCATGAGCTCCTACGAGCAGTACTTC. This sequence encodes CASSPKGLMSSYEQYF.

J is TRBJ2-1 and V is TRBV5-1; D is uncertain. The CDR3 covers 14 residues. CDR1 is SGHRS, CDR2 YFSETQ, per germline. The V and J ends lost 3 bases and 3 bases respectively, with 10 bases between them. The CDR3 DNA reads TGCGCCAGCAGCTCGGGTGGAAACTACAATGAGCAGTTCTTC. Translating gives CASSSGGNYNEQFF.

The chain joins TRBV5-6 to TRBJ1-2; tentative D call: TRBD1 (6 bases). V gave up 4 bases and J gave up 3 bases, with 13 bases separating them. Germline V gene lookup returns CDR1 SGHDT and CDR2 YYEEEE. The CDR3 is made up of 14 amino acids. The CDR3, as DNA: TGTGCCAGCAGCCCACAGGGTTCTGACTATGGCTACACCTTC. Protein: CASSPQGSDYGYTF.

About this clone: The same CDR3 arises from other DNA sequences in this sample as well. The rearrangement joins TRBV7-3 to TRBJ2-2; unclear D gene. V was trimmed by 0 bases and J by 0 bases, leaving 8 bases between them. Germline V gene sequence: CDR1 SGHTA, CDR2 FQGTGA. The CDR3 spans 16 residues. In nucleotides, the CDR3 is TGTGCCAGCAGCTTAACGTTTTCTTCGAACACCGGGGAGCTGTTTTTT. Translated, it gives CASSLTFSSNTGELFF.

The J gene is TRBJ2-5, the V gene TRBV9; D tentatively fits TRBD1 or TRBD2 (6 bases each). Germline CDR1 reads SGDLS; CDR2 reads YYNGEE. Trimming left V 4 bases short and J 4 bases short, with 17 bases between. This CDR3 has 15 amino acids. CDR3 protein: CASSPSGGIGETQYF. CDR3 nucleotides: TGTGCCAGCAGCCCCTCCGGGGGCATTGGAGAGACCCAGTACTTC. Filled out from reference TRBV9 and TRBJ2-5, the complete variable domain reads DSGVTQTPKHLITATGQRVTLRCSPRSGDLSVYWYQQSLDQGLQFLIQYYNGEERAKGNILERFSAQQFPDLHSELNLSSLELGDSALYFCASSPSGGIGETQYFGPGTRLLVL.

This rearrangement joins TRBV10-3 to TRBJ2-1; 9 nucleotides align to TRBD2. Losses at the gene ends were 10 bases for V and 5 bases for J; bases not matched to a gene: 3. The CDR3 totals 12 residues. Germline CDR1 reads ENHRY; CDR2 reads SYGVKD. The chain's CDR3 is CATRLADNEQFF. The CDR3 DNA is TGTGCCACAAGACTAGCGGACAATGAGCAGTTCTTC.

The chain recombines TRBV7-8 with TRBJ1-6, with 7 bases matching TRBD1. Per the germline V gene, CDR1 is SGHVS and CDR2 is FQNEAQ. The CDR3 contains 15 residues. J was trimmed by 9 bases and V by 5 bases; bases with no gene match: 10. The CDR3 here is CASSPGTALPSPLHF. CDR3 bases: TGTGCCAGCAGCCCAGGGACAGCGCTACCTTCACCCCTCCACTTT.

The chain joins TRBV29-1 to TRBJ2-1; 8 bases are a match to TRBD2. The CDR3 covers 14 residues. V was clipped by 2 bases and J by 8 bases; unmatched bases: 8. Germline lookup yields CDR1 SQVTM and CDR2 ANQGSEA. CDR3 loop: CSVERAGGWDEQFF. CDR3 DNA sequence: TGCAGCGTTGAAAGGGCGGGGGGATGGGATGAGCAGTTCTTC.